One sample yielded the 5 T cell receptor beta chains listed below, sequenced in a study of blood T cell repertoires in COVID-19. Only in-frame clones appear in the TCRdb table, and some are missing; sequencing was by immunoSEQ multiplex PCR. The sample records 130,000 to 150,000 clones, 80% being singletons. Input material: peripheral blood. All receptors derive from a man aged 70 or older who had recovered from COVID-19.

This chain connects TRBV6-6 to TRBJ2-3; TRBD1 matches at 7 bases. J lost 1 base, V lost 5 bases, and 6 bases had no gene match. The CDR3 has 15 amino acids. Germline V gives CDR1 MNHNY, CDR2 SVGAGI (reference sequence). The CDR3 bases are TGTGCCAGCAGTATAAGGACAGGTCGCACAGATACGCAGTATTTT. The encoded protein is CASSIRTGRTDTQYF.

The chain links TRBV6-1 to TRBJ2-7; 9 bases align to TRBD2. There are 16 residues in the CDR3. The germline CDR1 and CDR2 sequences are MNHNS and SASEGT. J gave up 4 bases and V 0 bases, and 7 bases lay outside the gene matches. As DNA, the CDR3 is TGTGCCAGCAGTGAAGCGTTACTAGCGGGCGCGTACGAGCAGTACTTC. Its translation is CASSEALLAGAYEQYF.

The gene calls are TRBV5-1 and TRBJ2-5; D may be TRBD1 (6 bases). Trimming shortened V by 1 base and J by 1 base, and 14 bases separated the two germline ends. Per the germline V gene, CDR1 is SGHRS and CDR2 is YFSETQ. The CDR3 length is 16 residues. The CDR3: CASSLLQGGIQETQYF. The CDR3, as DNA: TGCGCCAGCAGCTTGTTACAGGGTGGAATCCAAGAGACCCAGTACTTC.

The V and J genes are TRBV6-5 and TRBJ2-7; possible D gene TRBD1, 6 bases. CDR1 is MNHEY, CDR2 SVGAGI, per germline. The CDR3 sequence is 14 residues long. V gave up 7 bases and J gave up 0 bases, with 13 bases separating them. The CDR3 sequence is CASTLSGDSYEQYF. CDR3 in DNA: TGTGCCAGCACCTTATCAGGGGACTCCTACGAGCAGTACTTC.

This CDR3 is CASSFDISYEQYF. The DNA for the CDR3 is TGTGCCAGCAGCTTCGACATCTCCTACGAGCAGTACTTC. This chain links TRBV7-9 with TRBJ2-7; unclear D gene. The V and J ends lost 3 bases and 0 bases respectively, with 6 bases between them. The CDR3 loop spans 13 amino acids. The V gene's germline CDR1 is SEHNR and CDR2 FQNEAQ (reference sequence). The variable domain in full, with the rest retrieved from reference TRBV7-9 and TRBJ2-7, is DTGVSQNPRHKITKRGQNVTFRCDPISEHNRLYWYRQTLGQGPEFLTYFQNEAQLEKSRLLSDRFSAERPKGSFSTLEIQRTEQGDSAMYLCASSFDISYEQYFGPGTRLTVT.